This T cell receptor beta chain came from a study of T cells in Graves' hyperthyroidism and ophthalmopathy. This clonotype was counted ten times or more. The germline V gene encodes CDR1 SGHVS and CDR2 FNYEAQ. With 5 bases clipped from V and 4 bases from J, the junction kept 10 bases outside the gene matches. The CDR3 is 16 residues long. What was amplified from RNA transcripts were TCR beta CDR3 regions. Initially, a first-round RT-PCR of the TCR CDR3 employed the HTBI primer set. TCRdb processed the multiplex PCR reads anew with MiXCR; each CDR3 protein has one entry. The sample gives hundreds of thousands of distinct CDR3 sequences, approximately 40% of which show up once; more than 7% is in the top ten.

The sequenced sample was blood. The sequence was collected from a man younger than 35 with Graves' hyperthyroidism. This chain connects TRBV7-6 to TRBJ1-4; 7 nucleotides agree with TRBD1. CDR3 nucleotides: TGTGCCAGCAGCCTATGGTCGACAGGGAGTAATGAAAAACTGTTTTTT. It yields the protein CASSLWSTGSNEKLFF.